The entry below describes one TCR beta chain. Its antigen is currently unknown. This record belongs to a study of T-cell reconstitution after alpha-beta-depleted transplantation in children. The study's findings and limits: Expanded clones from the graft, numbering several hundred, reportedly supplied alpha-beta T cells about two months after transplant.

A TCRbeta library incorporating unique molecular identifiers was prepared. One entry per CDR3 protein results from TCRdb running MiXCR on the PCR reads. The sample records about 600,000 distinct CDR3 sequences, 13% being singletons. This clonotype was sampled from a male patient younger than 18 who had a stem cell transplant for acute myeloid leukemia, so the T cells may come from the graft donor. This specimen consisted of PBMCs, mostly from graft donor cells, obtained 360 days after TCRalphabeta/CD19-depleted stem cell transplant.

The CDR3 sequence: CSAPKGPNREKLFF. The CDR3 coding sequence is TGCAGTGCCCCTAAGGGACCAAACCGGGAAAAACTGTTTTTT. The chain employs TRBV20-1 and TRBJ1-4, with a tentative D call TRBD1 (5 bases). V lost 6 bases and J lost 8, with 19 bases in between. Germline V gene lookup returns CDR1 DFQATT and CDR2 SNEGSKA (reference sequence). The CDR3 has 14 amino acids.